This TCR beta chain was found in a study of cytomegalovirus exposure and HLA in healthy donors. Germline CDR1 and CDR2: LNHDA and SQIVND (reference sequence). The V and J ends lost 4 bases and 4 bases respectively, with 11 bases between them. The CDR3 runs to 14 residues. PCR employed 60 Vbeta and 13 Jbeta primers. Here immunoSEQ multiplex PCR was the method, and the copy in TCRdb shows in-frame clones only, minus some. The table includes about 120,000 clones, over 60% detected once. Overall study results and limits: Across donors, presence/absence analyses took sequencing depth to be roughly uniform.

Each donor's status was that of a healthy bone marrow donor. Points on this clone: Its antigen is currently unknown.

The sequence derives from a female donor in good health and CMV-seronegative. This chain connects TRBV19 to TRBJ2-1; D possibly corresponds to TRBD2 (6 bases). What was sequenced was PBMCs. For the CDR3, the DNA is TGTGCCAGTAGTAGCGGGATACGGTACAATGAGCAGTTCTTC. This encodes CASSSGIRYNEQFF.